This T cell receptor (beta chain) was found in a study of T-cell reconstitution after alpha-beta-depleted transplantation in children. Study results and limitations: Reports say that about two months after transplant, the alpha-beta T cells came out of several hundred graft clones that had expanded.

For this clonotype: What it recognizes is unknown.

This CDR3 has 10 residues. Per germline, CDR1 SGHTA and CDR2 FQGNSA. The V and J ends lost 11 bases and 9 bases, in that order; junction bases with no gene match: 4. It was with unique molecular identifiers that the TCRbeta library was prepared. MiXCR, run by TCRdb on the PCR reads, gives a single entry per CDR3 protein. There are 98,000 or so distinct CDR3 sequences in the sample; about 6.4% occur only once, and less than 30% lies in the top ten. The material was PBMCs, mostly from graft donor cells, obtained 360 days after TCRalphabeta/CD19-depleted stem cell transplant. V is TRBV7-2 and J is TRBJ2-3; 8 bases map to TRBD2. This clonotype originated in a male patient between 2 and 15 years old who had a stem cell transplant for acute lymphoblastic leukemia, so the T cells may come from the graft donor. CDR3 bases: TGTGCCGCGGGGGGAGAAACGCAGTATTTT. As protein: CAAGGETQYF. The variable domain in full, with the rest retrieved from reference TRBV7-2 and TRBJ2-3, is GAGVSQSPSNKVTEKGKDVELRCDPISGHTALYWYRQSLGQGLEFLIYFQGNSAPDKSGLPSDRFSAERTGGSVSTLTIQRTQQEDSAVYLCAAGGETQYFGPGTRLTVL.